These 3 T cell receptor beta chains came from one sample sequenced in a study of cytomegalovirus exposure and HLA in healthy donors. Use of 60 Vbeta and 13 Jbeta primers characterized the PCR. The method was immunoSEQ multiplex PCR; TCRdb's version includes in-frame clones alone and lacks a portion of them. The sample includes some 130,000 clones, under 80% of them seen just once. Material: PBMCs. These receptors originate from a woman between 45 and 65 years old in good health and CMV-seropositive.

This sequence joins TRBV29-1 and TRBJ2-3; D remains ambiguous. Germline V gene data show CDR1 as SQVTM and CDR2 as ANQGSEA. Trimming removed 1 base at V and 0 bases at J, with 2 bases between. CDR3 length: 12 amino acids. CDR3 residues: CSVEASTDTQYF. Here the CDR3 DNA reads TGCAGCGTTGAAGCTAGCACAGATACGCAGTATTTT.

V usage is TRBV2 and J usage is TRBJ2-6; 7 nucleotides agree with TRBD2. CDR1 SNHLY and CDR2 FYNNEI come from the germline V gene. The CDR3 spans 15 residues. The J segment lost 0 bases and the V segment lost 10 bases, leaving 6 bases of the junction unmatched. CDR3 nucleotide sequence: TGTGCCAACCGGGGGGTAAGCTCTGGGGCCAACGTCCTGACTTTC. The encoded protein is CANRGVSSGANVLTF.

The chain joins TRBV5-1 to TRBJ2-5; 12 nucleotides line up with TRBD1. The CDR3 spans 17 residues. With 1 base clipped from V and 5 bases from J, the junction kept 9 bases outside the gene matches. The germline CDR1 and CDR2 sequences are SGHRS and YFSETQ. Here the CDR3 DNA reads TGCGCCAGCAGCTTGTCGCCCGGGACAGGGGGCGCGGAGACCCAGTACTTC. It translates to CASSLSPGTGGAETQYF.